Below, 8 T cell receptor beta chains from the same sample are listed, as sequenced in a study of T cells in localized non-small cell lung cancer. Profiled with immunoSEQ multiplex PCR; TCRdb holds only in-frame clones, not every one. Among some 66,000 clones listed, 70% to 90% were seen once. The sample here was peripheral blood, taken before any cancer treatment. Source of these receptors: a female donor at least 60 years old with stage I lung adenocarcinoma.

The V and J genes are TRBV6-5 and TRBJ2-3; 8 nucleotides match TRBD2. Germline trimming cut 7 bases from V and 5 bases from J; bases unmatched to any gene: 8. Looked up from germline, CDR1 is MNHEY and CDR2 is SVGAGI. CDR3 size: 14 residues. In DNA form, the CDR3 reads TGTGCCAGCAAACGCGGGAGGTTTGGAGATACGCAGTATTTT. Its translation: CASKRGRFGDTQYF.

In its sample, this clone was seen a few times. It is likely a read error: a sequence one base away is far more abundant. In the same sample, other DNA sequences code for this CDR3. The DNA of the CDR3 is TGCGCCAGCAGCCAAGTGAGGGAGGACACCGGGGAGCTGTTTTTT. Its protein is CASSQVREDTGELFF. The V and J genes are TRBV4-1 and TRBJ2-2; tentatively, D is TRBD2 (6 bases). The germline V gene has CDR1 MGHRA and CDR2 YSYEKL. The germline V and J ends were trimmed by 1 base and 3 bases, with 9 bases remaining between them. The CDR3 contains 15 residues.

V and J are TRBV7-3 and TRBJ2-5, with D maybe TRBD2 (5 bases). Germline-derived CDR1 and CDR2 are SGHTA and FQGTGA. CDR3 length: 10 residues. V lost 10 bases to trimming and J lost 9 bases, with 12 bases between them. The CDR3 bases are TGTGCCACCTTCTCCGGGGCCCAGTACTTC. Translation gives CATFSGAQYF.

In its sample, this clone was seen a few times. This chain connects TRBV12-5 to TRBJ2-5, with a possible D match to TRBD1 (8 bases). Germline values: CDR1 LGHNT, CDR2 FRNRAP. CDR3 length: 14 amino acids. Trimming removed 4 bases from V and 5 bases from J, with 14 bases in between. DNA for the CDR3: TGTGCTAGTGGTTCTGGACAGGGAGGGGAGACCCAGTACTTC. This encodes CASGSGQGGETQYF. The full variable domain, its missing parts supplied by reference TRBV12-5 and TRBJ2-5, is DARVTQTPRHKVTEMGQEVTMRCQPILGHNTVFWYRQTMMQGLELLAYFRNRAPLDDSGMPKDRFSAEMPDATLATLKIQPSEPRDSAVYFCASGSGQGGETQYFGPGTRLLVL.

The chain recombines TRBV28 with TRBJ1-1; D unresolved. Germline CDR1 is MDHEN and CDR2 is SYDVKM. V dropped 3 bases and J dropped 1 base, with 12 bases sitting between them. This CDR3 comprises 15 residues. The CDR3 nucleotides read TGTGCCAGCAGTTTTCTCTACAGAGAGAACACTGAAGCTTTCTTT. It codes for CASSFLYRENTEAFF.

This chain links TRBV28 with TRBJ1-2; D unresolved. The V end lost 5 bases, the J end lost 2 bases, and 12 bases lay between the germline ends. CDR3 length equals 14 residues. Germline loops: CDR1 MDHEN, CDR2 SYDVKM. The CDR3 sequence is CASSSFPDNYGYTF. For the CDR3, the DNA is TGTGCCAGCAGTAGCTTTCCGGACAACTATGGCTACACCTTC.

This clone came up once. The chain combines TRBV11-2 with TRBJ2-1, with 13 nucleotides matching TRBD2. The germline V gene has CDR1 SGHAT and CDR2 FQNNGV. CDR3 size: 17 residues. V shed 5 bases, J shed 2 bases, and the junction held 6 bases outside the gene matches. CDR3 DNA sequence: TGTGCCAGCAGCCCGGGACTAGCGGGAAGTCCCTACAATGAGCAGTTCTTC. Protein product: CASSPGLAGSPYNEQFF. Together with reference TRBV11-2 and TRBJ2-1, the CDR3 gives the full variable domain: EAGVAQSPRYKIIEKRQSVAFWCNPISGHATLYWYQQILGQGPKLLIQFQNNGVVDDSQLPKDRFSAERLKGVDSTLKIQPAKLEDSAVYLCASSPGLAGSPYNEQFFGPGTRLTVL.

The chain employs TRBV6-5 and TRBJ2-1; 10 bases fit TRBD1. CDR1 and CDR2 from the germline V gene are MNHEY and SVGAGI. V was clipped by 6 bases and J by 9 bases; unmatched bases: 8. The CDR3 runs 14 residues. CDR3 in DNA: TGTGCCAGCAGCACCGGGACAGGGGTGGGTGAGCAGTTCTTC. This encodes CASSTGTGVGEQFF.